These 31 T cell receptor beta chains originate from one sample sequenced in a study of Graves' ophthalmopathy and Graves' hyperthyroidism. TCR beta CDR3 regions were amplified from RNA transcripts. First-round RT-PCR employed HTBI primers, with a second-round multiplex PCR after it. TCRdb recomputed calls from the multiplex PCR reads with MiXCR, one row per CDR3 protein. The data show hundreds of thousands of distinct CDR3 sequences, about 15% seen once. Sequencing used blood. The receptor set was obtained from a woman aged 30 to 39 with Graves' ophthalmopathy.

This clonotype was seen many times. The J gene is TRBJ2-7, the V gene TRBV12-3 or TRBV12-4; 8 bases align to TRBD1. V lost 6 bases and J lost 6; bases outside the gene matches: 4. The CDR3 runs 12 residues. CDR3 sequence reads: CASRNRGSEQYF. The CDR3 nucleotides read TGTGCCAGCAGGAACAGGGGGAGCGAGCAGTACTTC.

In this sample, this clonotype turned up many times. The J gene is TRBJ2-2, the V gene TRBV13; 7 bases match TRBD1. The germline V gene has CDR1 PRHDT and CDR2 FYEKMQ (reference sequence). The CDR3 extends over 17 amino acids. Trimming took 2 bases from V and 5 from J; bases not matched to a gene: 11. The CDR3 region has the DNA TGTGCCAGCAGCTTAAGTCGGCAGGGGGAAGGAACCGGGGAGCTGTTTTTT. It codes for CASSLSRQGEGTGELFF. The whole variable domain, filled in from reference TRBV13 and TRBJ2-2, reads AAGVIQSPRHLIKEKRETATLKCYPIPRHDTVYWYQQGPGQDPQFLISFYEKMQSDKGSIPDRFSAQQFSDYHSELNMSSLELGDSALYFCASSLSRQGEGTGELFFGEGSRLTVL.

At least ten counts were recorded for this clonotype. The V and J genes are TRBV19 and TRBJ2-2; 12 bases map to TRBD2. This CDR3 comprises 16 residues. Germline V gene sequence: CDR1 LNHDA, CDR2 SQIVND (reference sequence). The trim removed 7 bases at V and 4 bases at J, leaving 7 bases unmatched. CDR3 loop: CASIPTSGSPTGELFF. CDR3 DNA sequence: TGTGCCAGTATTCCGACTAGCGGGAGTCCCACCGGGGAGCTGTTTTTT.

The chain uses TRBV5-1 and TRBJ2-2; D may be TRBD2 (6 bases). Germline CDR1 and CDR2: SGHRS and YFSETQ. This CDR3 has 15 residues. V dropped 4 bases and J dropped 4 bases, with 14 bases sitting between them. The CDR3 sequence: CASSDGRHGTGELFF. Written as DNA, the CDR3 is TGCGCCAGCAGCGACGGGAGACACGGCACCGGGGAGCTGTTTTTT.

This chain joins TRBV28 and TRBJ2-7; a weak D match, TRBD1 (6 bases). The CDR3 runs 12 residues. Germline V gene sequence: CDR1 MDHEN, CDR2 SYDVKM. V lost 7 bases to trimming and J lost 4 bases, with 11 bases between them. The CDR3 loop reads CASTGELYEQYF. Written as DNA, the CDR3 is TGTGCCAGCACAGGGGAGTTGTACGAGCAGTACTTC.

This chain joins TRBV20-1 and TRBJ2-7, with D hard to call. Trimming took 1 base from V and 1 from J, leaving 14 bases between them. Germline V CDR1 and CDR2: DFQATT, SNEGSKA (reference sequence). This CDR3 region has 15 residues. CDR3 nucleotides: TGCAGTGCTAGAGGACCTCTCTTCCTTTCCTACGAGCAGTACTTC. It encodes CSARGPLFLSYEQYF.

This clonotype came up many times. The chain links TRBV20-1 to TRBJ2-7; 9 bases are shared with TRBD2. The CDR3 runs to 13 residues. V was pared by 6 bases and J by 4 bases, with 7 bases of the junction left unmatched. In germline, CDR1 is DFQATT, CDR2 SNEGSKA (reference sequence). The CDR3 coding sequence is TGCAGTGCGCCATCTAGCGGGGAGTACGAGCAGTACTTC. Translated: CSAPSSGEYEQYF.

Note on this clonotype: A read error may be the cause here, since a much bigger clone is one base away. A read error is likely, as this CDR3 ends without the conserved phenylalanine or tryptophan. The chain uses TRBV20-1 and TRBJ1-5; unclear D gene. This CDR3 region has 13 residues. Trimming removed 3 bases from V and 6 bases from J, with 12 bases in between. Germline CDR1 DFQATT, CDR2 SNEGSKA (reference sequence). CDR3 in amino acids: CSASYGKSQPQHV. CDR3 DNA: TGCAGTGCTAGCTACGGGAAAAGTCAGCCCCAGCATGTT.

This clonotype was found many times. The V gene is TRBV7-3, the J gene TRBJ1-6, with 7 bases that match TRBD1. Germline loops: CDR1 SGHTA, CDR2 FQGTGA. The CDR3 totals 13 residues. J was trimmed by 8 bases and V by 5 bases; bases with no gene match: 3. The CDR3 protein is CASSIGTDSPLHF. The CDR3 DNA reads TGTGCCAGCAGCATCGGGACAGATTCACCCCTCCACTTT.

The V gene is TRBV6-1, the J gene TRBJ1-1; TRBD1 matches at 7 bases. The CDR3 runs 13 residues. Germline CDR1 MNHNS, CDR2 SASEGT. The V and J ends lost 7 bases and 3 bases, in that order; junction bases with no gene match: 5. CDR3: CASIDRVDTEAFF. In DNA form, the CDR3 reads TGTGCCAGCATCGACAGGGTGGACACTGAAGCTTTCTTT.

This clonotype was seen repeatedly, ten times or more. The rearrangement joins TRBV12-3 or TRBV12-4 to TRBJ1-1, with D unresolved. Trimming stripped 4 bases from V and 7 bases from J, with 7 bases between. CDR3 length equals 11 residues. This CDR3 reads CASSSTREAFF. The CDR3, as DNA: TGTGCCAGCAGTTCGACACGTGAAGCTTTCTTT.

This clonotype was observed many times. This rearrangement joins TRBV27 to TRBJ2-5; D gene uncertain. Germline V gene sequence: CDR1 MNHEY, CDR2 SMNVEV (reference sequence). V was pared by 3 bases and J by 1 base, with 6 bases between. This CDR3 spans 13 amino acids. The CDR3 region is CASSFSVQETQYF. The CDR3 bases are TGTGCCAGCAGTTTTAGTGTCCAAGAGACCCAGTACTTC.

This clonotype has at least ten counts. The genes are TRBV28 and TRBJ1-1; 8 positions match TRBD1. CDR3 size: 15 residues. V lost 6 bases and J lost 0; bases outside the gene matches: 6. Per germline, CDR1 MDHEN and CDR2 SYDVKM. The DNA of the CDR3 is TGTGCCAGCAGACCGACAGGGGCCCTGAACACTGAAGCTTTCTTT. Translated, it gives CASRPTGALNTEAFF.

This clonotype was seen ten or more times. The chain joins TRBV6-1 to TRBJ1-2, with 10 positions matching TRBD1. This CDR3 spans 13 amino acids. Trimming cost V 6 bases and J 4 bases; bases outside gene matches: 2. Germline loops: CDR1 MNHNS, CDR2 SASEGT. The CDR3 loop is CASRRDRGYGYTF. In DNA form, the CDR3 reads TGTGCCAGCAGAAGGGACAGGGGCTATGGCTACACCTTC.

Ten or more counts support this clonotype. The rearrangement joins TRBV18 to TRBJ1-1, with a weak D call TRBD1 (6 bases). The CDR3 consists of 13 residues. The germline V gene has CDR1 KGHSH and CDR2 LQKENI. Trimming stripped 7 bases from V and 0 bases from J, with 9 bases between. Written as DNA, the CDR3 is TGTGCCAGCTTGGGGGACATGAACACTGAAGCTTTCTTT. Translating it yields CASLGDMNTEAFF.

In the case of this clonotype: The CDR3 does not close with the conserved phenylalanine or tryptophan, likely indicating a read error. The rearrangement uses TRBV6-4 and TRBJ1-5, with D uncertain. V lost 3 bases to trimming and J lost 6 bases, with 12 bases between them. The germline CDR1 and CDR2 sequences are MRHNA and SNTAGT. The CDR3 length is 14 residues. The CDR3 reads CASSDTGGGQPQHY. The CDR3 DNA is TGTGCCAGCAGTGATACGGGAGGCGGTCAGCCCCAGCATTAT.

The V and J genes are TRBV12-5 and TRBJ1-3, with D possibly matching TRBD1 (5 bases). From germline, CDR1 is LGHNT and CDR2 FRNRAP. The CDR3 length is 15 residues. V dropped 6 bases and J dropped 4 bases, with 16 bases sitting between them. As DNA, the CDR3 is TGTGCTAGTGGCTCGAGCACGGGGCAAGGAAACACCATATATTTT. Protein: CASGSSTGQGNTIYF.

This clonotype was counted at least ten times. The chain carries TRBV9 and TRBJ2-7; tentative D call: TRBD1 (6 bases). The CDR3 extends over 14 amino acids. Per the germline V gene, CDR1 is SGDLS and CDR2 is YYNGEE. Deletions cut 4 bases from V and 2 bases from J, with 13 bases between. The CDR3 coding sequence is TGTGCCAGCAGCACCCAGGGGATCCCCTACGAGCAGTACTTC. Amino acids: CASSTQGIPYEQYF.

This clonotype was seen repeatedly, ten times or more. The V call is TRBV28, the J call TRBJ2-7; maybe TRBD1 (6 bases). V shed 5 bases and J shed 2 bases, with 13 bases lying between them. There are 14 residues in the CDR3. Germline V CDR1 and CDR2: MDHEN, SYDVKM. CDR3 in DNA: TGTGCCAGCAGTCCCCTCACAGGGACCTACGAGCAGTACTTC. It encodes CASSPLTGTYEQYF. The entire variable domain, with the rest obtained from reference TRBV28 and TRBJ2-7, is as follows: DVKVTQSSRYLVKRTGEKVFLECVQDMDHENMFWYRQDPGLGLRLIYFSYDVKMKEKGDIPEGYSVSREKKERFSLILESASTNQTSMYLCASSPLTGTYEQYFGPGTRLTVT.

This clonotype showed up just a few times. The V call is TRBV3-1, the J call TRBJ1-5, with D possibly being TRBD1 (6 bases). The CDR3 spans 15 residues. Germline V gives CDR1 LGHDT, CDR2 YNNKEL (reference sequence). The V and J ends lost 6 bases and 2 bases respectively, with 14 bases between them. The CDR3 sequence: CASSNRDVGNQPQHF. The CDR3 DNA sequence: TGTGCCAGCAGTAACAGGGACGTAGGCAATCAGCCCCAGCATTTT.

There are many counts of this clonotype. The chain joins TRBV28 to TRBJ2-5; no firm D call. Germline values: CDR1 MDHEN, CDR2 SYDVKM. V lost 10 bases and J 1 base, leaving 13 bases between the germline ends. The CDR3 is 13 amino acids. CDR3 sequence (DNA): TGTGCCACCAGGCCTTCACCCCAAGAGACCCAGTACTTC. This sequence encodes CATRPSPQETQYF.

In this sample, this clonotype turned up many times. At one end the junction does not follow the germline gene, possibly because of a read error. The chain is built from TRBV12-3 or TRBV12-4 and TRBJ2-7, with D perhaps matching TRBD1 or TRBD2 (5 bases each). The CDR3 is 13 residues long. In nucleotides, the CDR3 is TGTGCCAGCAGTCTTGGGACCTCCTCCGAGCAGTACTTC. Its translation: CASSLGTSSEQYF.

This clonotype was counted at least ten times. The V and J genes are TRBV2 and TRBJ1-1; perhaps TRBD1 as D (5 bases). The germline CDR1 and CDR2 sequences are SNHLY and FYNNEI. This CDR3 contains 16 residues. V gave up 11 bases and J gave up 11 bases, with 33 bases separating them. CDR3 bases: TGTGCCTGCTTCGGACCCGGTTCGGCGGGGGTTCCTTTCGCTTTCTTT. Amino acids: CACFGPGSAGVPFAFF.

This clonotype was detected many times. This chain uses TRBV2 with TRBJ2-7; perhaps TRBD1 as D (6 bases). Per germline, CDR1 SNHLY and CDR2 FYNNEI. V lost 6 bases and J 5 bases, leaving 11 bases between the germline ends. There are 12 residues in the CDR3. CDR3: CASREQGDEQYF. The CDR3, as DNA: TGTGCCAGCAGGGAACAGGGAGACGAGCAGTACTTC.

The J gene is TRBJ2-7, the V gene TRBV13; 7 nucleotides match TRBD1. Germline V gene sequence: CDR1 PRHDT, CDR2 FYEKMQ (reference sequence). J was trimmed by 4 bases and V by 5 bases; bases with no gene match: 8. The CDR3 loop spans 14 amino acids. This chain's CDR3 is CASSPAARGYEQYF. The CDR3 DNA follows: TGTGCCAGCAGCCCGGCCGCCAGGGGGTACGAGCAGTACTTC.

A word on this clonotype: It may be a read error: a sequence one base away is much more abundant. The rearrangement links TRBV12-3 or TRBV12-4 to TRBJ1-5; the D gene is possibly TRBD1 (5 bases). CDR3 length: 15 amino acids. CDR3 sequence reads: CASSQYSAGGQPQHF. As DNA, the CDR3 is TGCGCCAGCAGCCAATATTCGGCGGGGGGTCAGCCCCAGCATTTT.

The table lists this clonotype with many counts. The chain is built from TRBV6-5 and TRBJ1-3; D is possibly TRBD1 (5 bases). The germline gives CDR1 MNHEY, CDR2 SVGAGI. The CDR3 runs 14 residues. V was shortened by 2 bases and J by 4 bases, with 9 bases between the two germline ends. In DNA, the CDR3 is TGTGCCAGCAGTTACGACAGTATAGGAAACACCATATATTTT. Translation: CASSYDSIGNTIYF.

The sample holds many counts of this clonotype. The rearrangement joins TRBV28 to TRBJ1-2; 7 bases are a match to TRBD1. Germline V lookup: CDR1 MDHEN, CDR2 SYDVKM. The CDR3 loop spans 13 amino acids. V shed 5 bases, J shed 6 bases, and the junction held 6 bases outside the gene matches. The CDR3 protein is CASSPGDRDGYTF. CDR3 nucleotides: TGTGCCAGCAGTCCGGGGGACAGAGATGGCTACACCTTC.

At least ten counts were recorded for this clonotype. The rearrangement uses TRBV20-1 and TRBJ2-7; weak D call: TRBD1 (5 bases). This CDR3 contains 14 residues. Germline V gene data show CDR1 as DFQATT and CDR2 as SNEGSKA (reference sequence). Between the trimmed V and J ends, which lost 3 bases and 7 bases, there was a span of 19 bases. CDR3 sequence: CSARDIGDLGEQYF. As DNA, the CDR3 is TGCAGTGCTAGGGATATAGGGGATCTGGGGGAGCAGTACTTC.

This clonotype was detected many times. This rearrangement joins TRBV2 to TRBJ2-7, with D uncertain. Trimming pared 0 bases from V and 4 bases from J, leaving 7 bases between. Germline loops: CDR1 SNHLY, CDR2 FYNNEI. The CDR3 has 13 amino acids. The CDR3 is CASSEAQPYEQYF. Written as DNA, the CDR3 is TGTGCCAGCAGTGAAGCCCAGCCTTACGAGCAGTACTTC.

This clonotype was seen ten or more times. CDR3 in DNA: TGTGCCAGCAGCTTAGTTGCCACCTACGAGCAGTACTTC. Residues: CASSLVATYEQYF. The chain carries TRBV13 and TRBJ2-7; D is unresolved. This CDR3 has 13 residues. Per the germline V gene, CDR1 is PRHDT and CDR2 is FYEKMQ (reference sequence). V lost 1 base and J lost 2, with 6 bases in between.